This T cell receptor beta chain emerged from a study of blood T cell repertoires in COVID-19. This CDR3 contains 18 residues. Trimming took 5 bases from V and 0 from J; bases not matched to a gene: 11. The germline CDR1 and CDR2 sequences are MNHNY and SVGAGI (reference sequence). The assay was immunoSEQ multiplex PCR, and TCRdb's table has in-frame clones only and misses some. The sample comprises about 270,000 clones, more than 80% of which are singletons, and 2% to 3% rests with the top ten. Residents of 20 to 25 US areas, aged roughly 18 to 89 years, made up the participants. Before being deemed recovered, Cohort 3 donors had two negative PCRs, clearance, or symptom resolution.

This rearrangement joins TRBV6-6 to TRBJ2-3, with 10 bases lining up with TRBD2. Sequencing was performed on PBMCs or T cells enriched from blood (not recorded which). This receptor was taken from a woman under 30 who had recovered from COVID-19. The CDR3 loop is CASSPLAGAETSTDTQYF. As DNA, the CDR3 is TGTGCCAGCAGTCCTCTAGCGGGGGCTGAGACTAGCACAGATACGCAGTATTTT.